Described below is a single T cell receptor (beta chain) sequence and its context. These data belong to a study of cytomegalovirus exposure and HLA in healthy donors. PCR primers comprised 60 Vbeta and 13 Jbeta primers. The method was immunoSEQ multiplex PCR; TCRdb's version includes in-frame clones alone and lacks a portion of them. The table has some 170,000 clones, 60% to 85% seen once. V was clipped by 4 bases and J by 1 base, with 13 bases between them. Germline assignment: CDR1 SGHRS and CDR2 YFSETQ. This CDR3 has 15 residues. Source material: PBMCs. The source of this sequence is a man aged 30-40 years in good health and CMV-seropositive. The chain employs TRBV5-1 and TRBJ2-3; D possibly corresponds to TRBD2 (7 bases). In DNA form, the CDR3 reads TGCGCCAGCAGCCTTCGCGGGGGCCGCACAGATACGCAGTATTTT. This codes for CASSLRGGRTDTQYF.